Sequencing of this T cell receptor beta chain was carried out in a study of shared T cell receptors in the human thymus. Deletions cut 5 bases from V and 3 bases from J, with 16 bases between. Germline-derived CDR1 and CDR2 are SGHNT and YENEEA. The CDR3 extends over 15 amino acids. Clones were read by immunoSEQ multiplex PCR, and TCRdb kept only the in-frame ones, dropping some. The sample contains hundreds of thousands of clones, about 89% of which appear only once. These data were also filed under a second study, of human thymus T cells.

The receptor was isolated from a boy in the first two years of life with a congenital heart defect. Material: thymocytes. V and J are TRBV11-3 and TRBJ1-2, with D possibly TRBD1 on 5 matching bases. CDR3 sequence: CASSPLGGFHYGYTF. The CDR3 region has the DNA TGTGCCAGCAGCCCGTTGGGGGGTTTTCACTATGGCTACACCTTC.